Each of the 24 T cell receptor beta chains below was sequenced from the same sample in a study of Tregs in tolerant kidney transplant recipients (dated by TCRdb to between 2017 and 2020). Library construction relied on the immunoSEQ multiplex PCR assay. The immuneACCESS repertoire file appears here via TCRdb, limited to in-frame rearrangements. These files lack a portion of the clones; in checked studies, under half of the deficit traces to unresolved V genes, and the cause of the others is not known. Across this sample there are some 88,000 clones, with 85% to 95% seen only once. Clones ranked in the top ten supply 4.7% of the sample. Material for sequencing was CD8+ T cells from blood. The receptors here all came from a human donor in good health.

On this clone: Other DNA sequences in the sample encode the same CDR3. The V gene is TRBV27, the J gene TRBJ2-1; either TRBD1 or TRBD2 may supply D (5 bases each). With 5 bases removed from V and 4 bases from J, the gap between germline ends came to 12 bases. In germline, CDR1 is MNHEY, CDR2 SMNVEV (reference sequence). The CDR3 loop spans 14 amino acids. CDR3 amino acids: CASSPGTGYNEQFF. Here the CDR3 DNA reads TGTGCCAGCAGTCCTGGGACCGGGTACAATGAGCAGTTCTTC.

This rearrangement joins TRBV5-5 to TRBJ2-6; 10 bases are a match to TRBD1. The CDR3 totals 19 residues. With 4 bases clipped from V and 0 bases from J, the junction kept 10 bases outside the gene matches. In germline, CDR1 is SGHKS, CDR2 YYEKEE (reference sequence). The CDR3, as DNA: TGTGCCAGCAGCCCGACACGGACAGGGGGAAGCTCTGGGGCCAACGTCCTGACTTTC. This translates into CASSPTRTGGSSGANVLTF. Combining the CDR3 with reference TRBV5-5 and TRBJ2-6 gives the whole variable domain DAGVTQSPTHLIKTRGQQVTLRCSPISGHKSVSWYQQVLGQGPQFIFQYYEKEERGRGNFPDRFSARQFPNYSSELNVNALLLGDSALYLCASSPTRTGGSSGANVLTFGAGSRLTVL.

The chain employs TRBV27 and TRBJ2-7, with 11 bases fitting TRBD2. Looked up from germline, CDR1 is MNHEY and CDR2 is SMNVEV (reference sequence). The V gene end was trimmed by 4 bases and the J gene end by 4 bases; junction bases not matched to a gene: 3. The CDR3 is 14 amino acids. DNA of the CDR3: TGTGCCAGCAGTTCTCTAGCGGGAGGATACGAGCAGTACTTC. It specifies CASSSLAGGYEQYF.

The chain links TRBV2 to TRBJ2-7; 12 bases map to TRBD2. There are 15 residues in the CDR3. CDR1 and CDR2 from the germline V gene are SNHLY and FYNNEI. Trimming removed 4 bases from V and 4 bases from J; junction bases left unmatched: 5. The CDR3 nucleotides are TGTGCCAGCAGTGTACTAGCGGGGGGAATATACGAGCAGTACTTC. It encodes CASSVLAGGIYEQYF.

The genes are TRBV5-6 and TRBJ1-1; 7 bases are shared with TRBD1. Germline assignment: CDR1 SGHDT and CDR2 YYEEEE. The CDR3 contains 15 residues. With V trimmed by 3 bases and J by 0 bases, 5 bases remained unmatched. As DNA, the CDR3 is TGTGCCAGCAGCTCCCTGGGACAGATGAACACTGAAGCTTTCTTT. This sequence encodes CASSSLGQMNTEAFF.

V gene TRBV27 combines with J gene TRBJ2-2, with 7 bases fitting TRBD2. V gave up 4 bases and J gave up 3 bases; unmatched junction bases: 8. There are 16 residues in the CDR3. The germline gives CDR1 MNHEY, CDR2 SMNVEV (reference sequence). CDR3: CASSSWGGKDTGELFF. CDR3 nucleotide sequence: TGTGCCAGCAGTTCTTGGGGGGGTAAGGACACCGGGGAGCTGTTTTTT.

The gene calls are TRBV4-1 and TRBJ2-7, with 9 bases lining up with TRBD2. V trimming: 1 base; J trimming: 3 bases; junction bases outside the gene matches: 4. The CDR3 extends over 15 amino acids. Germline assignment: CDR1 MGHRA and CDR2 YSYEKL. In nucleotides, the CDR3 is TGCGCCAGCAGCCAAGGGCGGGAGGGCCGCTACGAGCAGTACTTC. Its translation: CASSQGREGRYEQYF.

The rearrangement links TRBV20-1 to TRBJ2-3; no clear D gene. Between the trimmed V and J ends, which lost 6 bases and 6 bases, there was a span of 7 bases. Germline CDR1 is DFQATT and CDR2 is SNEGSKA (reference sequence). The CDR3 has 10 amino acids. The CDR3 region is CSAELDTQYF. As DNA, the CDR3 is TGCAGTGCCGAGTTGGATACGCAGTATTTT.

This sequence joins TRBV2 and TRBJ2-7; D is perhaps TRBD1 or TRBD2 (5 bases each). CDR1 and CDR2 (germline): SNHLY, FYNNEI. The CDR3 runs 14 residues. V was trimmed by 6 bases and J by 3 bases, leaving 15 bases between them. The CDR3 DNA reads TGTGCCAGCAGATGGGGGTCTGCGGACTACGAGCAGTACTTC. Amino acids: CASRWGSADYEQYF.

The genes are TRBV12-2 and TRBJ2-1; the table's D call, TRBD2, has no DNA check behind it. TRBV12-2 is noted as a pseudogene. The CDR3 is 15 amino acids. CDR3 loop: CASRPGTSGVNELFF. DNA of the CDR3: TGTGCAAGTCGTCCAGGGACTAGCGGCGTCAATGAGTTGTTCTTC.

The chain recombines TRBV9 with TRBJ2-2; D unresolved. Germline CDR1 is SGDLS and CDR2 is YYNGEE. This CDR3 region has 13 residues. The V end was cut by 0 bases, the J end by 6 bases, with 6 bases between. The CDR3 spells CASSVGTAGELFF. CDR3 coding DNA: TGTGCCAGCAGCGTAGGAACGGCCGGGGAGCTGTTTTTT.

The V and J genes are TRBV6-5 and TRBJ2-3; 7 bases match TRBD1. With 3 bases clipped from V and 4 bases from J, the junction kept 7 bases outside the gene matches. There are 15 residues in the CDR3. Germline assignment: CDR1 MNHEY and CDR2 SVGAGI. The CDR3 region has the DNA TGTGCCAGCAGTTATACTACAGGGGACCCAGATACGCAGTATTTT. The encoded protein is CASSYTTGDPDTQYF.

The chain carries TRBV4-1 and TRBJ2-1; D call uncertain. This CDR3 is 11 amino acids long. The germline CDR1 and CDR2 sequences are MGHRA and YSYEKL. V lost 2 bases and J lost 6, with 2 bases in between. Written as DNA, the CDR3 is TGCGCCAGCAGCCAATTCAATGAGCAGTTCTTC. Its translation: CASSQFNEQFF.

This clone showed up just once. One end of the junction is discordant with germline, which a read error may explain. V is TRBV14 and J is TRBJ1-1; D unresolved. CDR3 length: 15 amino acids. The germline V gene has CDR1 SGHDN and CDR2 FVKESK. As DNA, the CDR3 is TGTGCCAGTAGCCAAGCTAGCGGACTCCTGCTCGGAGCTTCCTTT. Protein product: CASSQASGLLLGASF.

The V and J genes are TRBV7-8 and TRBJ2-1; 10 bases align to TRBD2. With 2 bases clipped from V and 3 bases from J, the junction kept 1 base outside the gene matches. The CDR3 has 15 residues. Germline values: CDR1 SGHVS, CDR2 FQNEAQ. In nucleotides, the CDR3 is TGTGCCAGCAGCTTACTAGCGGGGGACTACAATGAGCAGTTCTTC. Protein sequence: CASSLLAGDYNEQFF.

The chain carries TRBV6-6 and TRBJ1-4; D gene unclear. Germline V gene sequence: CDR1 MNHNY, CDR2 SVGAGI (reference sequence). The CDR3 has 15 residues. Trimming cost V 2 bases and J 2 bases, with 9 bases left between them. In nucleotides, the CDR3 is TGTGCCAGCAGTTACCCCTCGGACACTAATGAAAAACTGTTTTTT. This translates into CASSYPSDTNEKLFF.

The chain joins TRBV5-5 to TRBJ2-2; D may be TRBD1 (6 bases). The CDR3 has 13 amino acids. Trimming took off 4 bases at V and 6 bases at J, with 10 bases between the two ends. Germline V gene data show CDR1 as SGHKS and CDR2 as YYEKEE (reference sequence). The CDR3 reads CASSAQGSGELFF. The DNA for the CDR3 is TGTGCCAGCAGCGCACAGGGTTCCGGGGAGCTGTTTTTT.

The V and J genes are TRBV29-1 and TRBJ1-2; no clear D. The CDR3 sequence is 13 residues long. The ends were cut back, 7 bases at V and 2 bases at J, with 14 bases in the middle. Germline CDR1 and CDR2: SQVTM and ANQGSEA. CDR3 DNA: TGCAGCGCCGGCCCCTGGTCCAACTATGGCTACACCTTC. It encodes CSAGPWSNYGYTF. Full variable domain (missing parts from reference TRBV29-1 and TRBJ1-2): SAVISQKPSRDICQRGTSLTIQCQVDSQVTMMFWYRQQPGQSLTLIATANQGSEATYESGFVIDKFPISRPNLTFSTLTVSNMSPEDSSIYLCSAGPWSNYGYTFGSGTRLTVV.

The chain links TRBV19 to TRBJ1-3; no clear D. CDR3 length equals 13 residues. V lost 6 bases, J lost 0 bases, and 6 bases lay in between. Per the germline V gene, CDR1 is LNHDA and CDR2 is SQIVND (reference sequence). As DNA, the CDR3 is TGTGCCAGTAGCGCTTCCTCTGGAAACACCATATATTTT. Protein product: CASSASSGNTIYF.

This CDR3 reads CASSLGHISYEQYF. The CDR3 DNA reads TGTGCCAGCAGCTTAGGTCACATCTCCTACGAGCAGTACTTC. The V call is TRBV7-9, the J call TRBJ2-7, with unresolved D. The CDR3 loop spans 14 amino acids. The germline V gene has CDR1 SEHNR and CDR2 FQNEAQ (reference sequence). Deletions cut 1 base from V and 0 bases from J, with 7 bases between. Combining the CDR3 with reference TRBV7-9 and TRBJ2-7 gives the whole variable domain DTGVSQNPRHKITKRGQNVTFRCDPISEHNRLYWYRQTLGQGPEFLTYFQNEAQLEKSRLLSDRFSAERPKGSFSTLEIQRTEQGDSAMYLCASSLGHISYEQYFGPGTRLTVT.

The rearrangement links TRBV7-8 to TRBJ1-2, with TRBD1 matching 7 bases. The junction had 9 bases not matched to a gene; V was cut back by 2 bases and J by 6 bases. CDR3 size: 15 residues. Germline assignment: CDR1 SGHVS and CDR2 FQNEAQ. CDR3 sequence (DNA): TGTGCCAGCAGCTTACCCCCCGACAGGGTAAATGGCTACACCTTC. This gives the protein CASSLPPDRVNGYTF.

This chain links TRBV5-1 with TRBJ2-7; no reliable D call. The CDR3 totals 11 residues. Germline assignment: CDR1 SGHRS and CDR2 YFSETQ. V was cut by 0 bases and J by 6 bases, with 4 bases left in between. CDR3 in DNA: TGCGCCAGCAGCTTGGAGGCCGAGCAGTACTTC. Protein product: CASSLEAEQYF. The full variable domain, completed using reference TRBV5-1 and TRBJ2-7, is KAGVTQTPRYLIKTRGQQVTLSCSPISGHRSVSWYQQTPGQGLQFLFEYFSETQRNKGNFPGRFSGRQFSNSRSEMNVSTLELGDSALYLCASSLEAEQYFGPGTRLTVT.

The rearrangement uses TRBV27 and TRBJ2-7, with a tentative D call TRBD2 (6 bases). Germline V gene lookup returns CDR1 MNHEY and CDR2 SMNVEV (reference sequence). V lost 6 bases and J lost 6, with 9 bases in between. This CDR3 contains 11 residues. The chain's CDR3 is CASREGLEQYF. DNA for the CDR3: TGTGCCAGCAGGGAGGGCCTCGAGCAGTACTTC.

The J gene is TRBJ2-7, the V gene TRBV4-2; D is possibly TRBD2 (5 bases). Deletions cut 4 bases from V and 0 bases from J, with 7 bases between. Germline CDR1 is LGHNA and CDR2 is YNFKEQ. This CDR3 has 13 amino acids. CDR3 sequence: CASSPSRSYEQYF. CDR3 DNA: TGTGCCAGCAGCCCTAGCCGCTCCTACGAGCAGTACTTC.